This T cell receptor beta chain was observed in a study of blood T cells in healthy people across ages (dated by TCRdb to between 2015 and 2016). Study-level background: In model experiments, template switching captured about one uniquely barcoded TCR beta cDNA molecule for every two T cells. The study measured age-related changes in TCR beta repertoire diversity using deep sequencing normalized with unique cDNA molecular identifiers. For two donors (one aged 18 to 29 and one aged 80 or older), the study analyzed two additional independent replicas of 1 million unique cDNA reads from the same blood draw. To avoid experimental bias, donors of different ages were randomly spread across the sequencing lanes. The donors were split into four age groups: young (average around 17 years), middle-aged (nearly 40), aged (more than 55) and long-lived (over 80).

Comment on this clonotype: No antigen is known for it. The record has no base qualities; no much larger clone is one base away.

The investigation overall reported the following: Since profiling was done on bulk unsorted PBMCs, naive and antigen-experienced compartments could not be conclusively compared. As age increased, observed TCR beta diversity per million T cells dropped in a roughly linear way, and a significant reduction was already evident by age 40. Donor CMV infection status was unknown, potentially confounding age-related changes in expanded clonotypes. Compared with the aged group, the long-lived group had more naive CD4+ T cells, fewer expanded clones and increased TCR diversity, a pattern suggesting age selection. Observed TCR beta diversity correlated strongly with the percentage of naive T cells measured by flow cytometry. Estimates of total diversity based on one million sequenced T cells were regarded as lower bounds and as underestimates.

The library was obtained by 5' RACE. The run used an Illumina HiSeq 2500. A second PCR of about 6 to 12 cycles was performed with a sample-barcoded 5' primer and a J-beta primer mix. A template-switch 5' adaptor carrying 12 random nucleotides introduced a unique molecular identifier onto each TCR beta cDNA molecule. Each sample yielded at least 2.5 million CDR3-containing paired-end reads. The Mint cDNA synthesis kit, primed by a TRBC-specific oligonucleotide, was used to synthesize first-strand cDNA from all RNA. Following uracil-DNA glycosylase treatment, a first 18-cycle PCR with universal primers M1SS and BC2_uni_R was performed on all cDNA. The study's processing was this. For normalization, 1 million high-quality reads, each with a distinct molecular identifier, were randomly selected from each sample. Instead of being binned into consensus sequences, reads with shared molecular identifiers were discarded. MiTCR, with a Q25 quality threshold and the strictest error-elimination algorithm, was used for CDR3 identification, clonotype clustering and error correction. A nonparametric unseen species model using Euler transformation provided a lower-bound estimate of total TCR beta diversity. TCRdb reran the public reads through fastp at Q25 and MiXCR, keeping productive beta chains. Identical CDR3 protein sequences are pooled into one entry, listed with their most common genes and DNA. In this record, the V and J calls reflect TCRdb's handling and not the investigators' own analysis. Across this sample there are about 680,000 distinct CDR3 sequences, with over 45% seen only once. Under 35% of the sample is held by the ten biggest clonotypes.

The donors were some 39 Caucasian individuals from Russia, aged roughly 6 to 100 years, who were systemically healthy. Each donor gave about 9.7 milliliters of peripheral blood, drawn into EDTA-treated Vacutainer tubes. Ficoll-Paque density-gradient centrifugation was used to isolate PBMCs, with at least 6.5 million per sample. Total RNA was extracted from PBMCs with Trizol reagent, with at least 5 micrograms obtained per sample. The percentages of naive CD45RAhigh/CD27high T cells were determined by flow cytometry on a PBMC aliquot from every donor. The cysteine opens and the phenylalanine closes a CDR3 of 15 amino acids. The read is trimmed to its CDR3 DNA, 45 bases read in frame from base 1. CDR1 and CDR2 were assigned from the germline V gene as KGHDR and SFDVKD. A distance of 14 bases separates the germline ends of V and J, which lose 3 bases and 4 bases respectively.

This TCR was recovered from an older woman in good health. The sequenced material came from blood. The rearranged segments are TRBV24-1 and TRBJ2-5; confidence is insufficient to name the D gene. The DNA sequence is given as TGTGCCACCAGTGATACTGGCAGAGAGTCAGAGACCCAGTACTTC. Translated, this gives CATSDTGRESETQYF.